The 21 T cell receptor beta chains given below trace back to one sample, sequenced in a study of blood T cell repertoires in COVID-19. Sequencing was performed with immunoSEQ multiplex PCR; in TCRdb, only in-frame clones are kept and a portion is missing. This table holds roughly 250,000 clones, around 87% found once. Sequencing input: peripheral blood. The source is a man aged 60 to 75 who had recovered from COVID-19.

The rearrangement joins TRBV3-1 (or the pseudogene TRBV3-2) to TRBJ2-7, with TRBD1 as a possible D gene (5 bases). Germline V gene data show CDR1 as LGHDT and CDR2 as YNNKEL (reference sequence). This CDR3 has 14 residues. The V gene lost 0 bases and the J gene lost 3 bases, with 9 bases spanning the gap. This CDR3 reads CASSQDGHHYEQYF. The CDR3 DNA reads TGTGCCAGCAGCCAAGATGGACATCACTACGAGCAGTACTTC.

This clone is a singleton in its sample. CDR3 protein: CASSHGEVGITEAFF. CDR3 in DNA: TGCGCCAGCAGCCACGGCGAGGTCGGAATCACTGAAGCTTTCTTT. The chain links TRBV4-1 to TRBJ1-1; the D is unclear. V lost 3 bases, J lost 4 bases, and 15 bases lay in between. The CDR3 totals 15 residues. The germline V gene has CDR1 MGHRA and CDR2 YSYEKL.

The chain recombines TRBV3-1 (or the pseudogene TRBV3-2) with TRBJ1-2, with D uncertain. The V end lost 3 bases, the J end lost 3 bases, and 14 bases lay between the germline ends. The CDR3 is 15 residues long. Looked up from germline, CDR1 is LGHDT and CDR2 is YNNKEL (reference sequence). The CDR3 spells CASSHLGVWDYGYTF. As DNA, the CDR3 is TGTGCCAGCAGCCACCTCGGGGTTTGGGACTATGGCTACACCTTC.

The V call is TRBV4-1, the J call TRBJ2-3; D may be TRBD2 (6 bases). Germline V gene data show CDR1 as MGHRA and CDR2 as YSYEKL. Trimming stripped 4 bases from V and 0 bases from J, with 11 bases between. The CDR3 loop spans 15 amino acids. CDR3 sequence reads: CASSRVGTSTDTQYF. For the CDR3, the DNA is TGCGCCAGCAGCCGAGTGGGGACTAGCACAGATACGCAGTATTTT.

The chain recombines TRBV14 with TRBJ1-2; D not certain. Germline V gene sequence: CDR1 SGHDN, CDR2 FVKESK. This CDR3 spans 15 amino acids. Trimming left V 2 bases short and J 6 bases short, with 16 bases between. CDR3 sequence (DNA): TGTGCCAGCAGCCAATCCTTGCGGATTCGGGATGGCTACACCTTC. It is translated as CASSQSLRIRDGYTF.

V and J are TRBV5-6 and TRBJ2-7; maybe TRBD2 (5 bases). The germline gives CDR1 SGHDT, CDR2 YYEEEE. The ends were cut back, 2 bases at V and 3 bases at J, with 12 bases in the middle. CDR3 length: 14 amino acids. The CDR3 is CASSFQTGGYEQYF. The CDR3 nucleotides are TGTGCCAGCAGCTTCCAGACCGGAGGCTACGAGCAGTACTTC. Together with reference TRBV5-6 and TRBJ2-7, the CDR3 gives the full variable domain: DAGVTQSPTHLIKTRGQQVTLRCSPKSGHDTVSWYQQALGQGPQFIFQYYEEEERQRGNFPDRFSGHQFPNYSSELNVNALLLGDSALYLCASSFQTGGYEQYFGPGTRLTVT.

J is TRBJ2-7 and V is TRBV27, with a weak D call TRBD2 (5 bases). The V end lost 3 bases, the J end lost 3 bases, and 9 bases lay between the germline ends. CDR3 length: 13 amino acids. CDR1 is MNHEY, CDR2 SMNVEV, per germline (reference sequence). The CDR3 coding sequence is TGTGCCAGCAGTTTTAGAGGGATCTACGAGCAGTACTTC. It translates to CASSFRGIYEQYF.

V gene TRBV5-1 combines with J gene TRBJ2-3, with D tentatively TRBD2 (5 bases). The germline CDR1 and CDR2 sequences are SGHRS and YFSETQ. This CDR3 contains 15 residues. V lost 0 bases and J 4 bases, leaving 12 bases between the germline ends. The CDR3, as DNA: TGCGCCAGCAGCTTGGGGAGACTACCCGCAGATACGCAGTATTTT. Amino acid sequence: CASSLGRLPADTQYF.

This sequence joins TRBV6-4 and TRBJ2-3; a possible D gene is TRBD2 (7 bases). The germline V gene has CDR1 MRHNA and CDR2 SNTAGT. V lost 7 bases and J 3 bases, leaving 20 bases between the germline ends. CDR3 length: 16 residues. The CDR3 region has the DNA TGTGCCAGCATATCACCAAGGGGGGGCCGGACAGATACGCAGTATTTT. This encodes CASISPRGGRTDTQYF.

This chain connects TRBV6-5 to TRBJ2-5; 9 bases fit TRBD1. Unmatched junction bases numbered 4, after V lost 2 bases and J lost 3 bases. This CDR3 comprises 15 residues. CDR1 is MNHEY, CDR2 SVGAGI, per germline. CDR3 nucleotide sequence: TGTGCCAGCAGTTACGCGGGGACAGGGAAAGAGACCCAGTACTTC. This translates into CASSYAGTGKETQYF.

V is TRBV4-2 and J is TRBJ2-6, with a weak D call TRBD1 (6 bases). Germline CDR1 and CDR2: LGHNA and YNFKEQ. The ends were cut back, 0 bases at V and 2 bases at J, with 8 bases in the middle. This CDR3 is built from 16 residues. CDR3 region: CASSQDPGAGANVLTF. The CDR3 DNA is TGTGCCAGCAGCCAAGACCCAGGGGCTGGGGCCAACGTCCTGACTTTC.

The CDR3 spells CAWGTGFGGELFF. The CDR3 coding sequence is TGTGCCTGGGGGACAGGGTTCGGCGGGGAGCTGTTTTTT. The chain is built from TRBV30 and TRBJ2-2; 9 nucleotides agree with TRBD1. V gave up 5 bases and J gave up 7 bases; unmatched junction bases: 5. This CDR3 is 13 amino acids long. Germline values: CDR1 GTSNPN, CDR2 SVGIG (reference sequence).

The chain joins TRBV10-2 to TRBJ2-7; TRBD1 aligns across 7 bases. The CDR3 consists of 16 residues. J was trimmed by 0 bases and V by 6 bases; bases with no gene match: 11. CDR1 WSHSY and CDR2 SAAADI come from the germline V gene. CDR3 region: CASRGQGVFSSYEQYV. DNA for the CDR3: TGCGCCAGCAGAGGCCAGGGGGTGTTTAGCTCCTACGAGCAGTACGTC.

This clone was observed a single time. The chain carries TRBV7-9 and TRBJ1-2; D remains unclear. Trimming cost V 3 bases and J 5 bases, with 13 bases left between them. The germline V gene has CDR1 SEHNR and CDR2 FQNEAQ (reference sequence). This CDR3 has 14 residues. CDR3 in DNA: TGTGCCAGCAGCTTCGGCGGGCAGGAGTATGGCTACACCTTC. This gives the protein CASSFGGQEYGYTF.

This chain links TRBV5-4 with TRBJ1-2; 9 bases agree with TRBD1. This CDR3 has 17 amino acids. Germline CDR1 SGHNT, CDR2 YYREEE (reference sequence). Trimming removed 0 bases from V and 4 bases from J; junction bases left unmatched: 10. DNA of the CDR3: TGTGCCAGCAGCTTGGCGGGGACAGGGTCCCCTATCTATGGCTACACCTTC. It codes for CASSLAGTGSPIYGYTF.

The chain couples TRBV10-3 to TRBJ2-3; TRBD2 matches at 7 bases. After removal of 10 bases from V and 3 bases from J, the junction contained 4 bases not matched to a gene. The length of the CDR3 is 12 residues. The germline gives CDR1 ENHRY, CDR2 SYGVKD. The CDR3 protein is CATCSGTDTQYF. DNA of the CDR3: TGTGCCACCTGTAGCGGGACAGATACGCAGTATTTT.

The gene calls are TRBV18 and TRBJ2-3; no definite D call. Germline CDR1 and CDR2: KGHSH and LQKENI. Trimming removed 10 bases at V and 0 bases at J, with 14 bases between. The CDR3 has 14 amino acids. The CDR3 DNA reads TGTGCCACCGCACGTGGTGCGAGCACAGATACGCAGTATTTT. This encodes CATARGASTDTQYF. The full variable domain, rest sourced from reference TRBV18 and TRBJ2-3, is NAGVMQNPRHLVRRRGQEARLRCSPMKGHSHVYWYRQLPEEGLKFMVYLQKENIIDESGMPKERFSAEFPKEGPSILRIQQVVRGDSAAYFCATARGASTDTQYFGPGTRLTVL.

This chain uses TRBV6-5 with TRBJ1-1; no firm D call. The V end lost 2 bases, the J end lost 1 base, and 5 bases lay between the germline ends. The germline V gene has CDR1 MNHEY and CDR2 SVGAGI. CDR3 size: 13 residues. The CDR3 reads CASSYTANTEAFF. CDR3 nucleotide sequence: TGTGCCAGCAGTTACACAGCGAACACTGAAGCTTTCTTT.

The count of this clone is one. This chain joins TRBV9 and TRBJ1-2, with D maybe TRBD1 (6 bases). The germline V gene encodes CDR1 SGDLS and CDR2 YYNGEE. Between the trimmed V and J ends, which lost 4 bases and 4 bases, there was a span of 14 bases. This CDR3 comprises 14 residues. The CDR3: CASSRTGTRYGYTF. CDR3 nucleotide sequence: TGTGCCAGCAGCCGGACCGGGACACGCTATGGCTACACCTTC. Based on the CDR3 plus reference TRBV9 and TRBJ1-2, the full variable domain is DSGVTQTPKHLITATGQRVTLRCSPRSGDLSVYWYQQSLDQGLQFLIQYYNGEERAKGNILERFSAQQFPDLHSELNLSSLELGDSALYFCASSRTGTRYGYTFGSGTRLTVV.

CDR3 nucleotide sequence: TGCGCCAGCAGCCACACAGGGGTCCAGAACACTGAAGCTTTCTTT. Encoded protein: CASSHTGVQNTEAFF. The chain joins TRBV4-1 to TRBJ1-1; 7 bases are a match to TRBD1. V gave up 3 bases and J gave up 1 base; unmatched junction bases: 5. Germline V gene lookup returns CDR1 MGHRA and CDR2 YSYEKL. The CDR3 covers 15 residues.

The gene calls are TRBV6-2 or TRBV6-3 and TRBJ1-2, with D hard to call. Trimming shortened V by 2 bases and J by 2 bases, and 9 bases separated the two germline ends. CDR3 length equals 14 residues. In germline, CDR1 is MNHEY, CDR2 SVGEGT. The CDR3 nucleotides read TGTGCCAGCAGTTACGACCAGGAAAACTATGGCTACACCTTC. The encoded protein is CASSYDQENYGYTF.